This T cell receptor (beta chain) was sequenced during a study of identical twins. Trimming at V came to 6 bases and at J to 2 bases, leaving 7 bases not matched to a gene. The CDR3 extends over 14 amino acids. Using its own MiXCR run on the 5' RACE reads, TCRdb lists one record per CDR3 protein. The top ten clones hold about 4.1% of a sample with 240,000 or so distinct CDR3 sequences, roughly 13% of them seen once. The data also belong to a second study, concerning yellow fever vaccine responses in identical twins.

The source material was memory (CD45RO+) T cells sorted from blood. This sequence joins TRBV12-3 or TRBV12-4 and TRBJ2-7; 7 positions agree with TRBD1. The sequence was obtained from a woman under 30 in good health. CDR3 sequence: CASRSTGSPYEQYF. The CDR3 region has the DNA TGTGCCAGCAGGTCGACAGGGAGCCCCTACGAGCAGTACTTC.